This is a list of T cell receptor beta chains from one sample in a study of shared clonotypes between healthy human individuals. Libraries were prepared by immunoSEQ multiplex PCR; TCRdb keeps only in-frame clonotypes and omits some of them. The sample has some 200,000 clones, roughly 93% seen once; the top ten hold 0.065% to 0.07%. The sequenced material came from naive CD4+ T cells sorted from blood. The receptor source for this set is a woman aged 25 to 39 in good health. Each CDR3 is given with its conserved first and last residue. D genes are given only for firm matches. Some rows mark clone size as missing; the rest say once, few, many or name a class of expanded clone.

j_gene: TRBJ2-7
v_gene: TRBV28
abundance: once
d_gene: TRBD1
CDR3aa: CASSPPWDRAGEQYF
CDR3nt: TGTGCCAGCAGTCCGCCTTGGGACAGGGCCGGGGAGCAGTACTTC

j_gene: TRBJ2-6
v_gene: TRBV4-1
abundance: NA
d_gene: NA
CDR3aa: CASSQSDRIDSGANVLTF
CDR3nt: TGCGCCAGCAGCCAATCAGACAGGATTGACTCCGGGGCCAACGTCCTGACTTTC

j_gene: TRBJ2-7
v_gene: TRBV11-2
abundance: NA
d_gene: NA
CDR3aa: CASSLSPVAHEQYF
CDR3nt: TGTGCCAGCAGCTTAAGTCCCGTGGCTCACGAGCAGTACTTC

j_gene: TRBJ2-3
v_gene: TRBV5-1
abundance: NA
d_gene: TRBD1
CDR3aa: CASNGDSHTDTQYF
CDR3nt: TGCGCCAGTAACGGGGACAGCCACACAGATACGCAGTATTTT

j_gene: TRBJ2-7
v_gene: TRBV27
abundance: NA
d_gene: TRBD1
CDR3aa: CASRGQGVYEQYF
CDR3nt: TGTGCCAGCAGGGGACAGGGGGTGTACGAGCAGTACTTC

j_gene: TRBJ2-3
v_gene: TRBV18
abundance: NA
d_gene: TRBD2
CDR3aa: CASSPGESGSGDTQYF
CDR3nt: TGTGCCAGCTCACCCGGGGAGAGCGGGAGTGGTGATACGCAGTATTTT

j_gene: TRBJ2-7
v_gene: TRBV29-1
abundance: NA
d_gene: NA
CDR3aa: CSVEYRRAGGEQYF
CDR3nt: TGCAGCGTTGAATATCGTCGAGCTGGGGGGGAGCAGTACTTC

j_gene: TRBJ2-2
v_gene: TRBV7-9
abundance: NA
d_gene: NA
CDR3aa: CASSLTGLDTGELFF
CDR3nt: TGTGCCAGCAGCCTAACAGGGCTGGACACCGGGGAGCTGTTTTTT

j_gene: TRBJ2-5
v_gene: TRBV15
abundance: NA
d_gene: TRBD1
CDR3aa: CATSRGLTGVETQYF
CDR3nt: TGTGCCACCAGCAGAGGGTTGACAGGGGTGGAGACCCAGTACTTC

j_gene: TRBJ2-1
v_gene: TRBV18
abundance: NA
d_gene: TRBD2
CDR3aa: CASSSEALAGEGTHNEQFF
CDR3nt: TGTGCCAGCTCTTCGGAGGCCCTAGCGGGAGAGGGAACCCACAATGAGCAGTTCTTC

j_gene: TRBJ1-1
v_gene: TRBV18
abundance: NA
d_gene: NA
CDR3aa: CASSPTQYTEAFF
CDR3nt: TGTGCCAGCTCACCAACACAGTACACTGAAGCTTTCTTT

j_gene: TRBJ2-2
v_gene: TRBV5-1
abundance: NA
d_gene: NA
CDR3aa: CASSLVPGATGELFF
CDR3nt: TGCGCCAGCAGCTTGGTCCCCGGGGCCACCGGGGAGCTGTTTTTT

j_gene: TRBJ1-4
v_gene: TRBV30
abundance: once
d_gene: NA
CDR3aa: CAWGRGQEKLFF
CDR3nt: TGTGCCTGGGGACGGGGGCAGGAAAAACTGTTTTTT

j_gene: TRBJ1-3
v_gene: TRBV6-5
abundance: NA
d_gene: NA
CDR3aa: CASSQTSNTIYF
CDR3nt: TGTGCCAGCAGCCAGACTTCAAACACCATATATTTT

j_gene: TRBJ2-1
v_gene: TRBV9
abundance: NA
d_gene: NA
CDR3aa: CASSTAVHTVYNEQFF
CDR3nt: TGTGCCAGCAGCACCGCGGTCCATACAGTCTACAATGAGCAGTTCTTC

j_gene: TRBJ1-2
v_gene: TRBV28
abundance: NA
d_gene: NA
CDR3aa: CASSLGGDTYGYTF
CDR3nt: TGTGCCAGCAGTTTGGGGGGGGACACCTATGGCTACACCTTC

j_gene: TRBJ1-1
v_gene: TRBV19
abundance: once
d_gene: NA
CDR3aa: CASSSRAEAFF
CDR3nt: TGTGCCAGTAGTTCGAGGGCTGAAGCTTTCTTT

j_gene: TRBJ2-7
v_gene: TRBV19
abundance: once
d_gene: TRBD2
CDR3aa: CASRNQPGGAMGEQYF
CDR3nt: TGTGCCAGCCGGAACCAGCCGGGAGGGGCCATGGGAGAGCAGTACTTC

j_gene: TRBJ2-7
v_gene: TRBV7-8
abundance: NA
d_gene: NA
CDR3aa: CASSLVQGSSYEQYF
CDR3nt: TGTGCCAGCAGCTTAGTGCAGGGTAGCTCCTACGAGCAGTACTTC

j_gene: TRBJ2-7
v_gene: TRBV5-1
abundance: once
d_gene: NA
CDR3aa: CASSSDGTPEDEQYF
CDR3nt: TGCGCCAGCAGCTCGGACGGGACGCCTGAAGACGAGCAGTACTTC

j_gene: TRBJ1-3
v_gene: TRBV4-2
abundance: NA
d_gene: NA
CDR3aa: CASSQEGVQTGSGNTIYF
CDR3nt: TGTGCCAGCAGCCAAGAAGGGGTTCAGACGGGTTCCGGAAACACCATATATTTT

j_gene: TRBJ2-2
v_gene: TRBV5-1
abundance: NA
d_gene: NA
CDR3aa: CASSLAAGPTGELFF
CDR3nt: TGCGCCAGCAGCTTGGCAGCAGGCCCCACCGGGGAGCTGTTTTTT

j_gene: TRBJ1-1
v_gene: TRBV27
abundance: NA
d_gene: NA
CDR3aa: CASSLSDYGDTEAFF
CDR3nt: TGTGCCAGCAGTTTATCTGACTACGGAGACACTGAAGCTTTCTTT

j_gene: TRBJ1-1
v_gene: TRBV7-6
abundance: NA
d_gene: TRBD1
CDR3aa: CASSFDRDTEAFF
CDR3nt: TGTGCCAGCAGCTTCGACAGGGACACTGAAGCTTTCTTT

j_gene: TRBJ1-3
v_gene: TRBV7-2
abundance: NA
d_gene: NA
CDR3aa: CASSLAGGPSSGNTIYF
CDR3nt: TGTGCCAGCAGCTTAGCGGGAGGGCCGAGCTCTGGAAACACCATATATTTT

j_gene: TRBJ2-3
v_gene: TRBV12-5
abundance: NA
d_gene: NA
CDR3aa: CASGLGRPDTQYF
CDR3nt: TGTGCTAGTGGTTTGGGAAGACCAGATACGCAGTATTTT

j_gene: TRBJ2-2
v_gene: TRBV19
abundance: NA
d_gene: NA
CDR3aa: CASSTGQTNTGELFF
CDR3nt: TGTGCCAGTAGTACCGGACAGACGAACACCGGGGAGCTGTTTTTT

j_gene: TRBJ1-2
v_gene: TRBV28
abundance: NA
d_gene: NA
CDR3aa: CASSLREVYGYTF
CDR3nt: TGTGCCAGCAGTTTGAGGGAGGTCTATGGCTACACCTTC

j_gene: TRBJ1-2
v_gene: TRBV18
abundance: NA
d_gene: NA
CDR3aa: CASSLGIDRTNYGYTF
CDR3nt: TGTGCCAGCTCACTTGGGATAGACAGGACTAACTATGGCTACACCTTC

j_gene: TRBJ1-1
v_gene: TRBV7-6
abundance: NA
d_gene: NA
CDR3aa: CASSLDKNTEAFF
CDR3nt: TGTGCCAGCAGCTTGGACAAGAACACTGAAGCTTTCTTT

j_gene: TRBJ2-1
v_gene: TRBV29-1
abundance: once
d_gene: NA
CDR3aa: CSAGSANEQFF
CDR3nt: TGCAGCGCGGGCTCTGCCAATGAGCAGTTCTTC

j_gene: TRBJ1-1
v_gene: TRBV28
abundance: NA
d_gene: NA
CDR3aa: CASSDLFEAFF
CDR3nt: TGTGCCAGCAGTGACTTGTTTGAAGCTTTCTTT

j_gene: TRBJ2-3
v_gene: TRBV18
abundance: NA
d_gene: NA
CDR3aa: CASSLPPAADTQYF
CDR3nt: TGTGCCAGCTCACTCCCTCCTGCGGCAGATACGCAGTATTTT

j_gene: TRBJ2-5
v_gene: TRBV5-1
abundance: NA
d_gene: TRBD1
CDR3aa: CASSLSGTGEETQYF
CDR3nt: TGCGCCAGCAGCTTATCCGGGACAGGGGAGGAGACCCAGTACTTC

j_gene: TRBJ2-7
v_gene: TRBV28
abundance: NA
d_gene: NA
CDR3aa: CASSFVKKGSYEQYF
CDR3nt: TGTGCCAGCAGTTTTGTGAAAAAAGGCTCCTACGAGCAGTACTTC

j_gene: TRBJ1-4
v_gene: TRBV30
abundance: NA
d_gene: NA
CDR3aa: CAWSRSYLGEKLFF
CDR3nt: TGTGCCTGGAGTCGGTCCTATCTGGGTGAAAAACTGTTTTTT

j_gene: TRBJ1-6
v_gene: TRBV15
abundance: NA
d_gene: NA
CDR3aa: CATSRDTAGFGTLHF
CDR3nt: TGTGCCACCAGCAGAGATACGGCAGGGTTTGGCACCCTCCACTTT

j_gene: TRBJ2-7
v_gene: TRBV18
abundance: NA
d_gene: NA
CDR3aa: CASSPQEINYEQYF
CDR3nt: TGTGCCAGCTCACCCCAGGAAATAAACTACGAGCAGTACTTC